This entry concerns a single T cell receptor (beta chain). Antigen: not known. TCRdb passed the reads through MiXCR, listing each CDR3 protein once. This sample has approximately 990,000 distinct CDR3 sequences, with about a third found just once. CDR1 is MNHEY, CDR2 SVGAGI, per germline. Trimming at V came to 2 bases and at J to 5 bases, leaving 5 bases not matched to a gene. CDR3 length equals 14 residues. The sample belongs to a study of T cell repertoires in cytomegalovirus infection. Study background: Recently identified HLA-C-restricted and well-studied HLA-B-restricted CMV epitopes were used. General study points: CMV-specific TCR beta clonotypes restricted by HLA-C dominated the ex vivo response.

The V gene is TRBV6-5, the J gene TRBJ1-1, with TRBD1 matching 7 bases. The TCR comes from a human donor in good health (CMV status not recorded). Some clones in this sample may be carry-over from other donors' samples. The specimen comprised cultured CD8+ T cells from PBMCs, sampled from culture after CMV antigen stimulation. The CDR3 DNA reads as TGTGCCAGCAGTTACGGAGAGGGGGCGACTGAAGCTTTCTTT. It is translated as CASSYGEGATEAFF.